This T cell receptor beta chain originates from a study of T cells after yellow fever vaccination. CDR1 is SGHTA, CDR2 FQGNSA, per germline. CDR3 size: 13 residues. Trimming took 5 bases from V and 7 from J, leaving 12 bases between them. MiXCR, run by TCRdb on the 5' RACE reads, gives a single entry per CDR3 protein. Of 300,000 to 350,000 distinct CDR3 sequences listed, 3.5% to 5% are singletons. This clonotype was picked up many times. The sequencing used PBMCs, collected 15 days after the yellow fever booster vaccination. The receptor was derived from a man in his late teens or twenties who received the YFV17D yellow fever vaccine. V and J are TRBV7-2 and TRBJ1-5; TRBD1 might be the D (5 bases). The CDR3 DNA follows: TGTGCCAGCAGCGACGGGGGGGGACAGCCCCAGCATTTT. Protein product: CASSDGGGQPQHF.